One sample yielded the 18 T cell receptor beta chains listed below, sequenced in a study of OX40 agonist ivuxolimab in advanced cancers. Method: immunoSEQ multiplex PCR; TCRdb's copy keeps in-frame clones and lacks some. The sample lists some 30,000 clones, approximately 80% occurring once. Sequenced here: CD4+ or CD8+ T cells sorted from blood, sampled in a trial of the OX40 agonist ivuxolimab. These receptor sequences come from an adult with an advanced solid tumor such as melanoma, head and neck, liver or kidney cancer.

The chain combines TRBV5-8 with TRBJ1-1; D is possibly TRBD1 (5 bases). The V and J ends lost 4 bases and 2 bases respectively, with 12 bases between them. Germline V CDR1 and CDR2: SGHTS, YDEGEE. CDR3 length: 14 amino acids. In DNA, the CDR3 is TGTGCCAGCAGCGGGGGACCACTCAACACTGAAGCTTTCTTT. Its protein is CASSGGPLNTEAFF.

The rearrangement joins TRBV27 to TRBJ2-3, with 7 bases matching TRBD2. Germline CDR1 is MNHEY and CDR2 is SMNVEV (reference sequence). This CDR3 has 15 residues. With 7 bases clipped from V and 2 bases from J, the junction kept 9 bases outside the gene matches. CDR3 nucleotide sequence: TGTGCCAGCATCCCAAAGCGGGGATACACAGATACGCAGTATTTT. Its translation is CASIPKRGYTDTQYF.

The gene calls are TRBV13 and TRBJ2-7; 10 positions agree with TRBD2. This CDR3 has 15 amino acids. Germline lookup yields CDR1 PRHDT and CDR2 FYEKMQ (reference sequence). J was trimmed by 2 bases and V by 6 bases; bases with no gene match: 7. CDR3 in DNA: TGTGCCAGCAGACGCTTAGCGGGAGGACCCTACGAGCAGTACTTC. It is translated as CASRRLAGGPYEQYF.

V usage is TRBV7-3 and J usage is TRBJ2-1, with 8 bases identical to TRBD1. The CDR3 length is 13 residues. After removal of 5 bases from V and 5 bases from J, the junction contained 2 bases not matched to a gene. CDR1 SGHTA and CDR2 FQGTGA come from the germline V gene. The CDR3 bases are TGTGCCAGCAGCATGACAGGGGACAATGAGCAGTTCTTC. Its protein product is CASSMTGDNEQFF.

Worth noting for this clone: The sample has other DNA sequences that encode this CDR3 too. CDR3 in DNA: TGTGCCAGCAGCCCCTCGGGAGGTGGAACTGAAGCTTTCTTT. Protein: CASSPSGGGTEAFF. The gene calls are TRBV2 and TRBJ1-1; no firm D call. V lost 6 bases and J lost 5, with 16 bases in between. This CDR3 is built from 14 residues. Germline CDR1 SNHLY, CDR2 FYNNEI.

The rearrangement links TRBV18 to TRBJ2-7; D gene ambiguous. The CDR3 loop spans 14 amino acids. V shed 0 bases and J shed 5 bases, with 11 bases lying between them. Germline CDR1 KGHSH, CDR2 LQKENI. The DNA of the CDR3 is TGTGCCAGCTCACCACCAACCAGAACCCACGAGCAGTACTTC. As protein: CASSPPTRTHEQYF.

The CDR3 spells CASTPLQGLQPQHF. The CDR3 DNA reads TGTGCCAGCACTCCACTACAGGGATTACAGCCCCAGCATTTT. This chain uses TRBV28 with TRBJ1-5; D possibly corresponds to TRBD1 (6 bases). V lost 7 bases to trimming and J lost 7 bases, with 17 bases between them. Per germline, CDR1 MDHEN and CDR2 SYDVKM. This CDR3 contains 14 residues.

The chain uses TRBV6-1 and TRBJ2-5, with 7 bases identical to TRBD1. TRBJ2-7 matches the DNA end more closely, so the J call is doubtful. The CDR3 length is 14 residues. Germline CDR1 and CDR2: MNHNS and SASEGT. For the CDR3, the DNA is TGTGCCAGCAGTAGAGGGACAGTTAACTACGAGCAGTACTTC. Its protein is CASSRGTVNYEQYF.

V is TRBV6-6 and J is TRBJ1-2; D remains ambiguous. Germline V lookup: CDR1 MNHNY, CDR2 SVGAGI (reference sequence). CDR3 length: 14 residues. Trimming stripped 6 bases from V and 6 bases from J, with 17 bases between. This chain's CDR3 is CASRVLDGWNGYTF. DNA of the CDR3: TGTGCCAGCAGGGTACTGGACGGCTGGAATGGCTACACCTTC.

The chain uses TRBV6-1 and TRBJ2-1, with 11 bases aligning to TRBD2. The CDR3 has 18 residues. The V and J ends lost 0 bases and 8 bases, in that order; junction bases with no gene match: 12. Germline V gene lookup returns CDR1 MNHNS and CDR2 SASEGT. CDR3 sequence reads: CASSEALLAGGTKDEQFF. The CDR3 DNA reads TGTGCCAGCAGTGAAGCGCTTCTAGCGGGGGGTACAAAGGATGAGCAGTTCTTC.

This chain connects TRBV10-2 to TRBJ2-5, with a possible D match to TRBD2 (6 bases). CDR3 length equals 15 residues. The germline CDR1 and CDR2 sequences are WSHSY and SAAADI. Trimming took 7 bases from V and 2 from J, leaving 17 bases between them. This chain's CDR3 is CASNNRDSAQETQYF. CDR3 sequence (DNA): TGCGCCAGCAATAATCGGGACTCCGCTCAAGAGACCCAGTACTTC.

The chain joins TRBV4-2 to TRBJ1-2; a possible D gene is TRBD1 (6 bases). V was shortened by 0 bases and J by 5 bases, with 13 bases between the two germline ends. The CDR3 consists of 15 residues. Germline V CDR1 and CDR2: LGHNA, YNFKEQ. DNA of the CDR3: TGTGCCAGCAGCCAAGACAGGGGCAAGCCTTATGGCTACACCTTC. As protein: CASSQDRGKPYGYTF.

The CDR3 sequence: CASSLKGGTTYEQYF. The CDR3 DNA follows: TGTGCCAGCAGCTTAAAGGGGGGCACGACCTACGAGCAGTACTTC. The chain links TRBV7-8 to TRBJ2-5; D possibly matches TRBD1 or TRBD2 (6 bases each). With the DNA end fitting TRBJ2-7 better, the J assignment may be wrong. The CDR3 runs 15 residues. The V gene's germline CDR1 is SGHVS and CDR2 FQNEAQ.

V is TRBV20-1 and J is TRBJ1-1; D remains unclear. The V gene's germline CDR1 is DFQATT and CDR2 SNEGSKA (reference sequence). This CDR3 region has 9 residues. Trimming pared 3 bases from V and 7 bases from J, leaving 3 bases between. Written as DNA, the CDR3 is TGCAGTGCTAGTTTTGAAGCTTTCTTT. It translates to CSASFEAFF.

V usage is TRBV7-3 and J usage is TRBJ2-1, with D perhaps TRBD1 (5 bases). Germline values: CDR1 SGHTA, CDR2 FQGTGA. CDR3 size: 19 residues. V lost 4 bases and J 6 bases, leaving 28 bases between the germline ends. The CDR3: CASSSQGALVLGPGNEQFF. Written as DNA, the CDR3 is TGTGCCAGCAGCTCGCAAGGGGCGCTCGTTTTGGGTCCTGGCAATGAGCAGTTCTTC.

The rearrangement links TRBV27 to TRBJ1-2; D remains ambiguous. The CDR3 covers 14 residues. V was pared by 5 bases and J by 7 bases, with 17 bases between. CDR1 and CDR2 (germline): MNHEY, SMNVEV (reference sequence). The CDR3 sequence is CASSPRSSGPGYTF. The CDR3, as DNA: TGTGCCAGCAGTCCTCGTAGTTCGGGTCCTGGCTACACCTTC.

The chain has TRBV6-6 and TRBJ2-1; 9 bases map to TRBD2. Germline CDR1 and CDR2: MNHNY and SVGAGI (reference sequence). The V and J ends lost 6 bases and 6 bases, in that order; junction bases with no gene match: 9. The CDR3 extends over 15 amino acids. The CDR3 DNA follows: TGTGCCAGCAGCCCTCCGGGACTAGCTGGCAATGAGCAGTTCTTC. This translates into CASSPPGLAGNEQFF.

This chain uses TRBV6-1 with TRBJ1-5; TRBD1 aligns across 7 bases. With V trimmed by 4 bases and J by 6 bases, 6 bases remained unmatched. The CDR3 length is 14 residues. Germline values: CDR1 MNHNS, CDR2 SASEGT. The CDR3 DNA follows: TGTGCCAGCAGTGGGGCTACAGGGGCTCAGCCCCAGCATTTT. Translation gives CASSGATGAQPQHF.